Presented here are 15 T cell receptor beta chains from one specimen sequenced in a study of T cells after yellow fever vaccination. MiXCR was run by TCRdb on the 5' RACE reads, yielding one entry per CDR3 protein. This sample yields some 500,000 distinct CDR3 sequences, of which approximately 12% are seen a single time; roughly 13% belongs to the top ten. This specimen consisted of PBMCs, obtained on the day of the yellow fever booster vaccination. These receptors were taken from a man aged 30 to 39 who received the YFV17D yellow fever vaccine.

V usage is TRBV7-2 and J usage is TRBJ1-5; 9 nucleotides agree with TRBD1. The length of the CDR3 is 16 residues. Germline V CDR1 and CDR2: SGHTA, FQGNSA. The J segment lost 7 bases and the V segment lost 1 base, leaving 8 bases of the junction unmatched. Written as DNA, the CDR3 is TGTGCCAGCAGCTTAGAACCCGGGGACAGGGAACAGCCCCAGCATTTT. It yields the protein CASSLEPGDREQPQHF.

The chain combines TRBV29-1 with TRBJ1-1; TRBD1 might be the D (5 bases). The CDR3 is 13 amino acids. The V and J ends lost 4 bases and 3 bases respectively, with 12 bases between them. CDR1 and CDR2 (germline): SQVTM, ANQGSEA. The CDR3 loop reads CSVGRDRYTEAFF. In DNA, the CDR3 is TGCAGCGTTGGCCGCGACAGATACACTGAAGCTTTCTTT.

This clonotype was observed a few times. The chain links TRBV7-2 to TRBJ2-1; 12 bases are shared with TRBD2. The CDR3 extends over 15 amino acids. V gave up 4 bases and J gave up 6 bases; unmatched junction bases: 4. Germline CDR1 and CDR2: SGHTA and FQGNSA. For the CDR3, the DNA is TGTGCCAGCAGCTGGGTGACTAGCGGGGGCAATGAGCAGTTCTTC. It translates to CASSWVTSGGNEQFF.

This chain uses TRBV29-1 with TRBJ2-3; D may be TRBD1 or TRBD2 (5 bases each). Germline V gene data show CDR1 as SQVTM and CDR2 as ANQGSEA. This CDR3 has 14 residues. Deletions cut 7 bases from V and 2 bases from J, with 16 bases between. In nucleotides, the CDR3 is TGCAGCGCTAAGGGGACGCTCTACACAGATACGCAGTATTTT. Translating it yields CSAKGTLYTDTQYF.

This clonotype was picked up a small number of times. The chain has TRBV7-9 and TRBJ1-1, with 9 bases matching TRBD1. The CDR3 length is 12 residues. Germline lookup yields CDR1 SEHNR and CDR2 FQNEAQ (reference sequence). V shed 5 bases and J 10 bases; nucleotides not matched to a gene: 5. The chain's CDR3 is CASSVDRGGAFF. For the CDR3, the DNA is TGTGCCAGCAGCGTAGACAGGGGGGGAGCTTTCTTT.

The CDR3 reads CASMWGSSGNTIYF. The CDR3 nucleotides read TGTGCCAGCATGTGGGGAAGCTCTGGAAACACCATATATTTT. The chain joins TRBV6-1 to TRBJ1-3; D is uncertain. The CDR3 spans 14 residues. Trimming left V 7 bases short and J 0 bases short, with 10 bases between. Germline-derived CDR1 and CDR2 are MNHNS and SASEGT.

This CDR3 reads CASSGGTSGSQQYF. CDR3 sequence (DNA): TGCGCCAGCAGCGGCGGGACTAGCGGTTCCCAACAGTACTTC. J is TRBJ2-5 and V is TRBV5-1, with 11 bases lining up with TRBD2. The V segment lost 4 bases and the J segment 11 bases; nucleotides outside the gene matches: 10. CDR1 SGHRS and CDR2 YFSETQ come from the germline V gene. The length of the CDR3 is 14 residues. The full variable domain, completed using reference TRBV5-1 and TRBJ2-5, is KAGVTQTPRYLIKTRGQQVTLSCSPISGHRSVSWYQQTPGQGLQFLFEYFSETQRNKGNFPGRFSGRQFSNSRSEMNVSTLELGDSALYLCASSGGTSGSQQYFGPGTRLLVL.

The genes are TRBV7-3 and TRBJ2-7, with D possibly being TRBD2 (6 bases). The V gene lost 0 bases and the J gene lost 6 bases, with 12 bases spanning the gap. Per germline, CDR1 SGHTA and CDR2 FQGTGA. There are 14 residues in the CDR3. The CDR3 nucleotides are TGTGCCAGCAGCTTAACGGCGGGCGGGGCCGAGCAGTACTTC. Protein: CASSLTAGGAEQYF.

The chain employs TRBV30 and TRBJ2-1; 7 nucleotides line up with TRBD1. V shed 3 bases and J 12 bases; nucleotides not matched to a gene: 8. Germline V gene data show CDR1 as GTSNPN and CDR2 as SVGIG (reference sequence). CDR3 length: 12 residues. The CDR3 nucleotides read TGTGCCTGGAGACCAGCAGGGGGTGGGCAGTTCTTC. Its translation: CAWRPAGGGQFF.

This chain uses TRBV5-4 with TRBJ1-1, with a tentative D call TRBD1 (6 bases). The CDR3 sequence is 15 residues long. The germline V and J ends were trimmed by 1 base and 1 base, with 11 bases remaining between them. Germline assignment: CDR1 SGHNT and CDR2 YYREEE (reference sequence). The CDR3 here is CASSLRTVWNTEAFF. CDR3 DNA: TGTGCCAGCAGCTTGAGGACAGTATGGAACACTGAAGCTTTCTTT.

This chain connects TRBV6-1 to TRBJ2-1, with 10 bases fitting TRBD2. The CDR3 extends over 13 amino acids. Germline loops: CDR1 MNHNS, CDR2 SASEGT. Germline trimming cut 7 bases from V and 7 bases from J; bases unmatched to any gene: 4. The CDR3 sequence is CASTGLAENEQFF. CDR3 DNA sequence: TGTGCCAGCACCGGACTAGCGGAGAATGAGCAGTTCTTC.

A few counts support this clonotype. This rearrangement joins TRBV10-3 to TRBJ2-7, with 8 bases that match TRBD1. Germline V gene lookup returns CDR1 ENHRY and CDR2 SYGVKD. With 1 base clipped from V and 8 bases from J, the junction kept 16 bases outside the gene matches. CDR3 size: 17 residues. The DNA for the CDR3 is TGTGCCATCAGTGAGTGGTCGGGGCCAACACAGGGGGGAAAGCAGTACTTC. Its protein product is CAISEWSGPTQGGKQYF.

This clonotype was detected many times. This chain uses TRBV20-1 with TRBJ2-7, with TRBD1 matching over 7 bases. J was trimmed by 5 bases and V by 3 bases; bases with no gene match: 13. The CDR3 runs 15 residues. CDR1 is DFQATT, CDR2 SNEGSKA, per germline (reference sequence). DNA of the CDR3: TGCAGTGCTAGGGATCAGGGACAGAACATAAACGAGCAGTACTTC. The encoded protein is CSARDQGQNINEQYF.

CDR3 protein: CSWGLAGGTYEQYF. The CDR3 DNA follows: TGCAGTTGGGGACTAGCGGGAGGGACCTACGAGCAGTACTTC. V gene TRBV20-1 combines with J gene TRBJ2-7; 16 bases agree with TRBD2. The CDR3 consists of 14 residues. CDR1 and CDR2 (germline): DFQATT, SNEGSKA (reference sequence). Trimming took 8 bases from V and 2 from J; bases not matched to a gene: 3.

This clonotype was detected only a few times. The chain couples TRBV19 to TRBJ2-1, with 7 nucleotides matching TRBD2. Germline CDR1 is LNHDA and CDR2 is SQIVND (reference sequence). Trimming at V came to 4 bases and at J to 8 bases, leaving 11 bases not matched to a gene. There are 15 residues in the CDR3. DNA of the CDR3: TGTGCCAGTAGTAGGGTAGGGACTATGGGGGATGAGCAGTTCTTC. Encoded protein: CASSRVGTMGDEQFF.